These 20 T cell receptor beta chains were all obtained from the same sample, sequenced in a study of response to subunit inactivated influenza vaccine. TCRdb re-called the RT-PCR reads through MiXCR, storing one row per CDR3 protein. The sample has about 180,000 distinct CDR3 sequences, about 9% seen once. The source was non-naive T cells sorted from PBMCs, collected on the day of vaccination. The receptor set was obtained from a middle-aged man who received an inactivated influenza vaccine.

This clonotype was observed a handful of times. The chain has TRBV10-3 and TRBJ2-7, with TRBD1 matching over 8 bases. Germline assignment: CDR1 ENHRY and CDR2 SYGVKD. The CDR3 has 14 amino acids. J lost 3 bases, V lost 4 bases, and 5 bases had no gene match. The CDR3 nucleotides are TGTGCCATCAGTGCCCAGACAGGGGACTACGAGCAGTACTTC. This translates into CAISAQTGDYEQYF.

About this clonotype itself: This may stem from a read error, because a much larger clone lies one nucleotide away. The genes are TRBV20-1 and TRBJ1-4, with TRBD1 as a possible D gene (6 bases). The V gene's germline CDR1 is DFQATT and CDR2 SNEGSKA (reference sequence). The CDR3 totals 14 residues. Trimming cost V 3 bases and J 7 bases, with 15 bases left between them. The CDR3 region has the DNA TGCAGTGCTAGGGAGGGGGGTTCCTTTGAAAAACTGTTTTTT. Translation: CSAREGGSFEKLFF.

This clonotype was recorded many times. The chain joins TRBV6-5 to TRBJ1-2; a possible D gene is TRBD1 (6 bases). The germline V and J ends were trimmed by 1 base and 7 bases, with 13 bases remaining between them. In germline, CDR1 is MNHEY, CDR2 SVGAGI. The CDR3 is made up of 14 amino acids. This chain's CDR3 is CASSYFGQHGGYTF. CDR3 coding DNA: TGTGCCAGCAGTTACTTCGGACAGCATGGTGGCTACACCTTC.

The chain combines TRBV28 with TRBJ2-3; TRBD2 might be the D (6 bases). This CDR3 has 15 amino acids. Germline loops: CDR1 MDHEN, CDR2 SYDVKM. V lost 4 bases, J lost 3 bases, and 14 bases lay in between. The CDR3 DNA reads TGTGCCAGCAGTTCGGTCCGGGAGCGGACAGATACGCAGTATTTT. Translating gives CASSSVRERTDTQYF.

This chain connects TRBV5-1 to TRBJ2-2; D gene uncertain. CDR1 is SGHRS and CDR2 is YFSETQ in the germline V gene. The CDR3 spans 14 residues. Trimming left V 0 bases short and J 6 bases short, with 9 bases between. For the CDR3, the DNA is TGCGCCAGCAGCTTGGTACAGACTTCCGGGGAGCTGTTTTTT. Its protein product is CASSLVQTSGELFF.

The genes are TRBV7-2 and TRBJ2-5; TRBD2 matches at 9 bases. Per the germline V gene, CDR1 is SGHTA and CDR2 is FQGNSA. The CDR3 contains 16 residues. V lost 1 base, J lost 5 bases, and 8 bases stayed unmatched. The CDR3 region is CASSLVFAGGLETQYF. The CDR3 bases are TGTGCCAGCAGCTTAGTCTTTGCGGGGGGGCTCGAGACCCAGTACTTC.

This clonotype has just a few counts. The chain recombines TRBV5-1 with TRBJ2-3; maybe TRBD2 (5 bases). The CDR3 extends over 15 amino acids. V was clipped by 2 bases and J by 0 bases, with 10 bases between them. Germline CDR1 reads SGHRS; CDR2 reads YFSETQ. The CDR3 is CASSFIGSSTDTQYF. The CDR3 region has the DNA TGCGCCAGCAGCTTTATAGGGAGTAGCACAGATACGCAGTATTTT.

The chain couples TRBV28 to TRBJ1-4; D remains ambiguous. The CDR3 spans 14 residues. Per germline, CDR1 MDHEN and CDR2 SYDVKM. Trimming shortened V by 6 bases and J by 3 bases, and 11 bases separated the two germline ends. The CDR3 DNA reads as TGTGCCAGCAGGGGAGGAGGTGCTAATGAAAAACTGTTTTTT. Protein: CASRGGGANEKLFF.

This clonotype showed up just a few times. V is TRBV20-1 and J is TRBJ1-2; 7 bases match TRBD1. Germline loops: CDR1 DFQATT, CDR2 SNEGSKA (reference sequence). The length of the CDR3 is 13 residues. V dropped 3 bases and J dropped 5; count of bases not matched to a gene: 6. CDR3: CSARTGIQYGYTF. The CDR3 nucleotides are TGCAGTGCTAGGACAGGGATTCAATATGGCTACACCTTC.

CDR3 in amino acids: CASNGGSTDTQYF. The CDR3 DNA reads TGCGCCAGCAATGGGGGGTCCACAGATACGCAGTATTTT. This rearrangement joins TRBV5-1 to TRBJ2-3; D possibly corresponds to TRBD2 (6 bases). Germline CDR1 and CDR2: SGHRS and YFSETQ. This CDR3 contains 13 residues. Trimming removed 6 bases at V and 2 bases at J, with 10 bases between.

This clonotype was observed at least ten times. The rearrangement links TRBV5-1 to TRBJ2-7; 7 bases line up with TRBD2. Trimming removed 6 bases from V and 1 base from J; junction bases left unmatched: 10. The CDR3 totals 15 residues. Germline CDR1 is SGHRS and CDR2 is YFSETQ. The DNA of the CDR3 is TGCGCCAGCACGCCCTGGGGCGGGGGTTCCTACGAGCAGTACTTC. Encoded protein: CASTPWGGGSYEQYF.

This clonotype was counted only a few times. The J gene is TRBJ1-1, the V gene TRBV30; 12 nucleotides agree with TRBD1. After removal of 3 bases from V and 5 bases from J, the junction contained 1 base not matched to a gene. This CDR3 region has 13 residues. The germline CDR1 and CDR2 sequences are GTSNPN and SVGIG (reference sequence). The CDR3 DNA follows: TGTGCCTGGAGGGGACAGGGGGCAACTGAAGCTTTCTTT. Amino acids: CAWRGQGATEAFF.

This clonotype was seen repeatedly, ten times or more. The genes are TRBV11-3 and TRBJ2-3; tentative D call: TRBD2 (5 bases). The CDR3 contains 15 residues. Germline V lookup: CDR1 SGHNT, CDR2 YENEEA. Trimming cost V 3 bases and J 4 bases, with 14 bases left between them. This CDR3 reads CASSFTPGDADTQYF. CDR3 DNA sequence: TGTGCCAGCAGCTTTACCCCCGGGGATGCAGATACGCAGTATTTT. The whole variable domain, remainder taken from reference TRBV11-3 and TRBJ2-3, is EAGVVQSPRYKIIEKKQPVAFWCNPISGHNTLYWYLQNLGQGPELLIRYENEEAVDDSQLPKDRFSAERLKGVDSTLKIQPAELGDSAVYLCASSFTPGDADTQYFGPGTRLTVL.

This clonotype was observed a few times. The chain has TRBV4-2 and TRBJ1-5, with D hard to call. Trimming took off 2 bases at V and 4 bases at J, with 12 bases between the two ends. Per the germline V gene, CDR1 is LGHNA and CDR2 is YNFKEQ. The CDR3 has 15 residues. CDR3 protein: CASSQSSGGNQPQHF. The CDR3 DNA reads TGTGCCAGCAGCCAAAGCTCAGGAGGGAATCAGCCCCAGCATTTT.

This clonotype was counted at least ten times. V usage is TRBV10-3 and J usage is TRBJ2-7; no definite D call. CDR3 size: 16 residues. Trimming took off 0 bases at V and 6 bases at J, with 18 bases between the two ends. CDR1 ENHRY and CDR2 SYGVKD come from the germline V gene. The CDR3 DNA reads as TGTGCCATCAGTGAGTCCTTGGGCGTTGGGGTCTCCGAGCAGTACTTC. Amino acids: CAISESLGVGVSEQYF.

V gene TRBV11-3 combines with J gene TRBJ2-1; D is perhaps TRBD2 (5 bases). Germline V gene lookup returns CDR1 SGHNT and CDR2 YENEEA. The V end lost 5 bases, the J end lost 7 bases, and 21 bases lay between the germline ends. The CDR3 contains 16 residues. The CDR3 DNA reads as TGTGCCAGCAGCCGTGGCGGTGCCCTGTCGGGGAATGAGCAGTTCTTC. It translates to CASSRGGALSGNEQFF.

This clonotype was recorded at least ten times. The chain recombines TRBV7-2 with TRBJ2-1; D gene uncertain. The germline V and J ends were trimmed by 1 base and 5 bases, with 9 bases remaining between them. Germline V lookup: CDR1 SGHTA, CDR2 FQGNSA. The CDR3 covers 14 residues. In DNA, the CDR3 is TGTGCCAGCAGCTTAGTGGACGTTAACAATGAGCAGTTCTTC. Amino acid sequence: CASSLVDVNNEQFF.

The chain couples TRBV7-2 to TRBJ1-6; perhaps TRBD1 as D (5 bases). Trimming pared 3 bases from V and 5 bases from J, leaving 8 bases between. Germline CDR1 and CDR2: SGHTA and FQGNSA. CDR3 size: 14 residues. The CDR3, as DNA: TGTGCCAGCAGCTTTCAGGGCGATAATTCACCCCTCCACTTT. Its protein is CASSFQGDNSPLHF.

This clonotype was counted a few times. CDR3 DNA sequence: TGTGCCAGCAGCCAAGGGATAGCGGGAGCTACGGCCGAGCAGTACTTC. Encoded protein: CASSQGIAGATAEQYF. V is TRBV3-1 and J is TRBJ2-7; 9 bases are shared with TRBD2. CDR1 LGHDT and CDR2 YNNKEL come from the germline V gene (reference sequence). J was trimmed by 6 bases and V by 1 base; bases with no gene match: 10. The CDR3 contains 16 residues.

This clonotype was counted ten times or more. V is TRBV6-1 and J is TRBJ1-5; D gene unclear. Trimming shortened V by 8 bases and J by 11 bases, and 19 bases separated the two germline ends. The CDR3 contains 13 residues. From germline, CDR1 is MNHNS and CDR2 SASEGT. CDR3 in amino acids: CASRRRSDLSQHF. The CDR3 DNA reads as TGTGCCAGCCGCCGCAGGAGCGATTTGTCCCAGCATTTT.